This T cell receptor beta chain originates from a study of blood T cell repertoires in COVID-19. Sequenced by immunoSEQ multiplex PCR; TCRdb stores in-frame clones only, minus some. The data contain roughly 280,000 clones, about nine tenths of them singletons. CDR1 SNHLY and CDR2 FYNNEI come from the germline V gene. The CDR3 has 14 residues. Trimming left V 4 bases short and J 7 bases short, with 14 bases between. Material: peripheral blood. This receptor was obtained from a woman in her fifties or sixties who had recovered from COVID-19. J is TRBJ2-1 and V is TRBV2; unclear D gene. The CDR3 coding sequence is TGTGCCAGCAGTGGTAGTCTACCCCCAAATGAGCAGTTCTTC. Translated: CASSGSLPPNEQFF. Supplemented by reference TRBV2 and TRBJ2-1, the full variable domain reads EPEVTQTPSHQVTQMGQEVILRCVPISNHLYFYWYRQILGQKVEFLVSFYNNEISEKSEIFDDQFSVERPDGSNFTLKIRSTKLEDSAMYFCASSGSLPPNEQFFGPGTRLTVL.